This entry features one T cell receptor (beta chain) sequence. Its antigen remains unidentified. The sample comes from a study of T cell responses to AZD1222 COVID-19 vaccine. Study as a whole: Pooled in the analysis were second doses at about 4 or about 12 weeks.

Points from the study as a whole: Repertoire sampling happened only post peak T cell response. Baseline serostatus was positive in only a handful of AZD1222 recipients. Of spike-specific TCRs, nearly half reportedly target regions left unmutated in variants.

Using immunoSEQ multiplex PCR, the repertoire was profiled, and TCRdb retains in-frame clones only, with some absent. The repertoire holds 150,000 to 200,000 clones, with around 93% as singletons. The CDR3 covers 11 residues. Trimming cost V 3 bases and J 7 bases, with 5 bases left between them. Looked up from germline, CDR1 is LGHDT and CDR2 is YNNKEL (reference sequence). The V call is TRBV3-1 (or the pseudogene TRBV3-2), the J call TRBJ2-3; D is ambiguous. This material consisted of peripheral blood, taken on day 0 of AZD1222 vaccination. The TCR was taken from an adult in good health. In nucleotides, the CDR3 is TGTGCCAGCAGCCAGGAGAATACGCAGTATTTT. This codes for CASSQENTQYF.